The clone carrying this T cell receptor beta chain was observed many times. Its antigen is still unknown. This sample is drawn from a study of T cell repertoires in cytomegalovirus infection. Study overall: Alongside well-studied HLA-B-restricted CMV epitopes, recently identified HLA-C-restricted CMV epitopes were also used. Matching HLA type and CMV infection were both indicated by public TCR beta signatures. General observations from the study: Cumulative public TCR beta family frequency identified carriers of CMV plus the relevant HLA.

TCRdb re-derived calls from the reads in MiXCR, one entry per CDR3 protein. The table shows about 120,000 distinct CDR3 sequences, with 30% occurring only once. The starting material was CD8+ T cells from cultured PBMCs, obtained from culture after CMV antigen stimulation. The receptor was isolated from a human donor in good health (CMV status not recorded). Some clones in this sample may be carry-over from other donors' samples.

CDR3 in DNA: TGTGCCAGCTCACCCCGGACAGGGGTACCAACTAATGAAAAACTGTTTTTT. Translated: CASSPRTGVPTNEKLFF. The chain links TRBV18 to TRBJ1-4, with TRBD1 matching 9 bases. Germline loops: CDR1 KGHSH, CDR2 LQKENI. The CDR3 is 17 amino acids. After removal of 3 bases from V and 0 bases from J, the junction contained 5 bases not matched to a gene.